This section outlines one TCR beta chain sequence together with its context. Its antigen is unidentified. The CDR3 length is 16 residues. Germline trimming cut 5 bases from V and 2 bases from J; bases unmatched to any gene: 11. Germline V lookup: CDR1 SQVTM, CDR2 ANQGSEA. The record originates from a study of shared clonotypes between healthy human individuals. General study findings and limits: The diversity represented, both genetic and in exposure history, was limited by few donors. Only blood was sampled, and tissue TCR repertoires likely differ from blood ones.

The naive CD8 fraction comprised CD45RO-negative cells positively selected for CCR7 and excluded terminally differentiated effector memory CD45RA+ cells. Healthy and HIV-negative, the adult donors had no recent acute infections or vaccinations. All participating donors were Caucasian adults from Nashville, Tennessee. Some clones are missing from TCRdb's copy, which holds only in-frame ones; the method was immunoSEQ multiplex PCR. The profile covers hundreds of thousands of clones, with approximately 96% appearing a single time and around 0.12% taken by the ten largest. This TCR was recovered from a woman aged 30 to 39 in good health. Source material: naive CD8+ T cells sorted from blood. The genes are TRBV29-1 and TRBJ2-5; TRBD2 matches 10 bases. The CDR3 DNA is TGCAGCGTTCTGGAAGGCGGACTAGCGGCTCAAGAGACCCAGTACTTC. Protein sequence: CSVLEGGLAAQETQYF.